Below, one TCR beta chain is given with its context. There is no known antigen for this receptor. Base-call qualities are not available, and no considerably larger clone is one nucleotide away. There are 13 amino acids in the CDR3, from cysteine to phenylalanine inclusive. Only the CDR3 DNA stays, 39 bases, in frame from base 1. The germline V gene provides CDR1 SGHTA and CDR2 FQGNSA. V and J lose 2 bases and 1 base, and a span of 5 bases separates them. Each collaborating institution followed its own protocols to collect whole blood in K2EDTA tubes. Collaborator samples were shipped for TCRbeta analysis as frozen whole blood, isolated PBMCs, or DNA extracted from either sample type. The data derive from a study of blood T cell repertoires in COVID-19 (TCRdb year 2020). For context, the study as a whole: The collaborator samples originated in the United States, Italy and Spain and spanned the acute and convalescent phases of COVID-19. Where available, HLA class I and class II types were obtained from metadata supplied by the sample provider rather than from assay-based typing. Subjects who had been exposed to COVID-19, were actively infected with it, or had recovered from it provided the deeply sampled blood TCRbeta repertoires that made up the dataset. The repertoires were released in a freely available public database intended as a resource for research on the immune response to SARS-CoV-2. The material from the prospective study consisted of cDNA or gDNA derived from T cells, B-cell-depleted T cells, or PBMCs. Samples were obtained from the ongoing ImmuneRACE study (first 160 participants) and from about 1,300 subjects provided by 6 global collaborators. Nearly every sample came with metadata listing a de-identified subject ID, COVID-19 status, age in years and sex.

The immunoSEQ Assay, a bias-controlled multiplex PCR, was used to amplify TCRbeta CDR3 regions from genomic DNA. The source study handled its data this way. The number of nucleated cells in each sample was estimated from the amplification of reference gene primers within the assay. To quantify the absolute abundance of each unique TCRbeta CDR3 rearrangement, sequence reads were collapsed and filtered. For each sample, productive Simpson clonality was calculated as the square root of Simpson's diversity index across productive rearrangements. TCRdb mirrors the immuneACCESS table, restricted to in-frame sequences. Some clones are absent from its copies; in checked studies, under half trace to an unresolved V gene, and the reason for the others is unknown. Clone size and V and J calls were adopted from that table, with D and trimming inferred from the DNA. The sample table records about 180,000 clones; less than 90% of these occur just once. 20% to 25% of the sample goes to the ten largest clones.

What the study reported, not specific to this receptor: The quantity of clinical and demographic metadata differed by source and by participant and was supplied without curation.

This TCR was recovered from a man between 65 and 80 years old with active or convalescent COVID-19. Sequenced sample: peripheral blood. The sequence links TRBV7-2 to TRBJ2-5; the D gene identity is not certain. The DNA reads as follows: TGTGCCAGCAGCTTAACAATCCAAGAGACCCAGTACTTC. Its protein is CASSLTIQETQYF.